These T cell receptor beta chains were read from a single sample in a study of T cells in Graves' hyperthyroidism and ophthalmopathy. TCRdb reprocessed the multiplex PCR reads with MiXCR, giving one entry per CDR3 protein. The sample has about 350,000 distinct CDR3 sequences; 13% to 15% are singletons. Sequencing input: blood. These receptor sequences come from a woman aged 55-70 years with Graves' ophthalmopathy. Both conserved end residues are part of each CDR3. Each record gives: J gene, clone size, V gene, D gene, CDR3 protein, CDR3 DNA. D genes are given only for firm matches. A clone size is listed for some rows: how often the clone was seen (once, few, many), or a class if it is expanded.

TRBJ1-6	-	TRBV20-1	TRBD1	CSALGTVGDSPLHF	TGCAGTGCTCTCGGGACAGTTGGCGATTCACCCCTCCACTTT
TRBJ1-6	-	TRBV4-1	TRBD1	CASSRGQGAARNSPLHF	TGCGCCAGCAGCCGCGGACAGGGGGCAGCTCGGAATTCACCCCTCCACTTT
TRBJ2-7	many	TRBV6-2/TRBV6-3	-	CASSSGGQLVEQYF	TGTGCCAGCAGTAGTGGAGGGCAATTGGTCGAGCAGTACTTC
TRBJ2-5	few	TRBV19	-	CASSTGTGGETQYF	TGTGCCAGTAGTACCGGTACGGGCGGAGAGACCCAGTACTTC
TRBJ2-1	many	TRBV11-1	-	CASSSSLRVNEQFF	TGTGCCAGCAGCTCAAGTCTCAGAGTCAATGAGCAGTTCTTC
TRBJ2-1	-	TRBV18	-	CASSPLAGTGNNEQFF	TGTGCCAGCTCACCACTAGCGGGGACAGGGAACAATGAGCAGTTCTTC
TRBJ2-1	few	TRBV29-1	TRBD2	CSVEVLGRGEQFF	TGCAGCGTTGAAGTACTAGGGAGGGGTGAGCAGTTCTTC
TRBJ2-3	-	TRBV6-1	TRBD2	CASSPEAGGATDTQYF	TGTGCCAGCAGTCCAGAGGCGGGAGGGGCCACAGATACGCAGTATTTT
TRBJ1-2	many	TRBV3-1	-	CASSQDRNSQGGYGYTF	TGTGCCAGCAGCCAAGATAGGAACAGCCAGGGAGGCTATGGCTACACCTTC
TRBJ2-3	many	TRBV6-1	-	CASSLTTSGTQYF	TGTGCCAGCAGCTTGACGACTAGTGGTACGCAGTATTTT
TRBJ1-1	many	TRBV18	-	CASSLAYTEAFF	TGTGCCAGCTCACTCGCGTACACTGAAGCTTTCTTT
TRBJ2-7	many	TRBV27	-	CASSFGKVYEQYF	TGTGCCAGCAGTTTCGGGAAGGTATACGAGCAGTACTTC
TRBJ2-6	many	TRBV12-3/TRBV12-4	-	CASSLNRAGANVLTF	TGTGCCAGCAGTTTAAACAGGGCTGGGGCCAACGTCCTGACTTTC
TRBJ2-7	many	TRBV6-2/TRBV6-3	TRBD2	CASSYSSLAGVEQYF	TGTGCCAGCAGTTACTCGAGTCTAGCGGGAGTCGAGCAGTACTTC
TRBJ2-7	many	TRBV25-1	-	CASGATGSTYEQYF	TGTGCCAGCGGGGCGACAGGTAGCACCTACGAGCAGTACTTC
TRBJ2-7	-	TRBV28	TRBD2	CATIGGGYEQYF	TGTGCCACCATTGGGGGGGGCTACGAGCAGTACTTC
TRBJ2-3	few	TRBV19	-	CASSIFLERTDTQYF	TGTGCCAGTAGTATCTTTCTCGAGCGCACAGATACGCAGTATTTT
TRBJ1-5	many	TRBV7-8	-	CASSPGGQYWGNQPQHF	TGTGCCAGCAGCCCCGGAGGACAATACTGGGGCAATCAGCCCCAGCATTTT
TRBJ1-5	few	TRBV29-1	TRBD1	CSVGQLNQPQHF	TGCAGCGTGGGACAGTTGAATCAGCCCCAGCATTTT
TRBJ2-2	many	TRBV7-2	TRBD2	CASNPGLAVGELFF	TGTGCCAGCAACCCGGGACTAGCGGTCGGGGAGCTGTTTTTT
TRBJ2-2	many	TRBV19	-	CASSSTTSWNTGELFF	TGTGCCAGTAGTAGCACCACTAGCTGGAACACCGGGGAGCTGTTTTTT
TRBJ2-7	-	TRBV28	TRBD1	CASSPDQGAYEQYF	TGTGCCAGCAGTCCAGACCAGGGGGCCTACGAGCAGTACTTC
TRBJ2-1	many	TRBV20-1	-	CSARDQGGRSYNEQFF	TGCAGTGCTAGAGATCAGGGGGGCCGTTCCTACAATGAGCAGTTCTTC